The source of this T cell receptor beta chain is a study of blood T cells in healthy people across ages. Findings of the study overall: The lack of PBMC sorting stopped any conclusive naive versus antigen-experienced comparison.

Germline values: CDR1 SGHKS, CDR2 YYEKEE (reference sequence). This CDR3 comprises 15 residues. Then a second PCR, running roughly 7 to 11 cycles, was carried out with a sample-barcoded 5' primer and a J-beta primer mix. One entry per CDR3 protein, called by TCRdb with MiXCR from the 5' RACE reads. The sample has about 650,000 distinct CDR3 sequences, approximately 31% seen once. Points on this clonotype: Its antigen is as yet unknown. An end of the junction differs from the germline gene, which may be a read error.

The TCR comes from a woman of 80 years or more in good health. The chain joins TRBV5-5 to TRBJ1-3; 7 bases align to TRBD1. Sequencing used blood. The CDR3 here is CASSAGTGVGNAIYF. The CDR3 DNA sequence: TGTGCCAGCAGCGCGGGAACAGGGGTTGGAAACGCCATATATTTT.